This T cell receptor beta chain originates from a study of blood T cell repertoires in COVID-19. Study-level information: COVID-19 samples, acute and convalescent, were from the United States, Italy and Spain. T cells, B-cell-depleted T cells, or PBMCs provided the cDNA or gDNA that served as material.

The V gene lost 4 bases and the J gene lost 0 bases, with 6 bases spanning the gap. The V gene's germline CDR1 is MGHRA and CDR2 YSYEKL. The CDR3 loop spans 14 amino acids. Study processing details: Nucleated cell number was recorded as an estimate derived from reference gene primer amplification. Assay: immunoSEQ multiplex PCR; the TCRdb copy retains only in-frame clones and omits some. From that table come the V and J calls and clone size; the DNA was used to work out D and trimming. The sample records about 210,000 clones, 80% to 90% being singletons. J is TRBJ1-4 and V is TRBV4-1; D possibly corresponds to TRBD1 (5 bases). Input material: peripheral blood. The TCR comes from a man aged 55 to 70 who had recovered from COVID-19. In DNA form, the CDR3 reads TGCGCCAGCAGCCTGACAGCAACTAATGAAAAACTGTTTTTT. This codes for CASSLTATNEKLFF.